These T cell receptor beta chains were read from a single sample in a study of blood T cell repertoires in COVID-19. The assay was immunoSEQ multiplex PCR, and TCRdb's table has in-frame clones only and misses some. The sample includes 120,000 to 150,000 clones, around 90% of them seen just once. Sequenced sample: peripheral blood. The receptor source for this set is a woman aged 50 to 60 with acute or convalescent COVID-19. Each CDR3 is given with its conserved first and last residue. D genes are given only for firm matches. The size entry is marked missing in some rows and otherwise reads once, few, many or a size class.

TRBV6-1	TRBD1	.	TRBJ1-1	CASSDGQGGLNTEAFF	TGTGCCAGCAGTGACGGACAGGGGGGCCTGAACACTGAAGCTTTCTTT
TRBV18	TRBD1	.	TRBJ2-7	CASSPSGGNEQYF	TGTGCCAGCTCACCCTCAGGGGGCAACGAGCAGTACTTC
TRBV7-9	.	few	TRBJ1-1	CASSRFNGNTEAFF	TGTGCCAGCAGCAGATTTAACGGGAACACTGAAGCTTTCTTT
TRBV7-3	.	.	TRBJ2-1	CASSFIGGAGHNEQFF	TGTGCCAGCAGTTTTATAGGGGGCGCGGGGCACAATGAGCAGTTCTTC
TRBV3-1/TRBV3-2	.	.	TRBJ2-5	CASSQGWGQIQETQYF	TGTGCCAGCAGCCAGGGATGGGGGCAGATCCAAGAGACCCAGTACTTC
TRBV1	.	.	TRBJ1-1	CTSSQDSYSEAFF	TGCACCAGCAGCCAAGATAGTTATTCTGAAGCTTTCTTT
TRBV9	.	.	TRBJ1-2	CASSVGRTNYGYTF	TGTGCCAGCAGCGTAGGCAGAACTAACTATGGCTACACCTTC
TRBV3-1/TRBV3-2	TRBD1	.	TRBJ2-2	CATEQGAAGELFF	TGTGCCACCGAACAGGGGGCGGCCGGGGAGCTGTTTTTT
TRBV6-4	.	once	TRBJ2-7	CASSAQGSYEQYF	TGTGCCAGCAGTGCCCAGGGGTCCTACGAGCAGTACTTC
TRBV5-1	.	.	TRBJ1-3	CASSLAQASGNTIYF	TGCGCCAGCAGCTTGGCACAGGCCTCTGGAAACACCATATATTTT
TRBV2	TRBD2	.	TRBJ2-1	CATRTSGGFSSYNEQFF	TGTGCCACCAGGACTAGCGGGGGTTTTAGCTCCTACAATGAGCAGTTCTTC
TRBV5-6	TRBD1	once	TRBJ1-1	CASSLLSGTGLLTEAFF	TGTGCCAGCAGCTTGCTGTCCGGGACAGGGCTACTCACTGAAGCTTTCTTT
TRBV5-1	.	.	TRBJ1-2	CASSLGEGYTF	TGCGCCAGCAGCTTGGGAGAAGGCTACACCTTC
TRBV9	.	.	TRBJ2-1	CASSVSGGHNEQFF	TGTGCCAGCAGCGTCAGTGGGGGCCACAATGAGCAGTTCTTC
TRBV2	.	.	TRBJ2-7	CASSEAAPDSYEQYF	TGTGCCAGCAGTGAAGCTGCCCCGGACAGCTACGAGCAGTACTTC
TRBV7-2	TRBD2	once	TRBJ2-7	CASSMTSGASYEQYF	TGTGCCAGCAGCATGACTAGCGGGGCTTCCTACGAGCAGTACTTC
TRBV30	.	.	TRBJ2-5	CAWSVGEETQYF	TGTGCCTGGAGTGTCGGAGAAGAGACCCAGTACTTC
TRBV4-1	TRBD1	once	TRBJ1-1	CASSQPYRNRGRGTEAFF	TGCGCCAGCAGCCAGCCCTACAGGAACAGGGGGCGGGGGACTGAAGCTTTCTTT
TRBV6-1	.	.	TRBJ1-1	CASSEDLIAEAFF	TGTGCCAGCAGTGAAGATCTGATTGCGGAAGCTTTCTTT
TRBV24-1	.	.	TRBJ2-3	CATSDPPGKDTQYF	TGTGCCACCAGTGATCCCCCAGGGAAAGATACGCAGTATTTT
TRBV7-9	TRBD2	.	TRBJ2-2	CASSAGEETGELFF	TGTGCCAGCAGCGCGGGAGAGGAGACCGGGGAGCTGTTTTTT
TRBV4-1	.	.	TRBJ1-1	CASSPILRTREAFF	TGCGCCAGCAGCCCCATACTGAGGACACGTGAAGCTTTCTTT
TRBV19	.	.	TRBJ2-1	CASSIVAGESYNEQFF	TGTGCCAGTAGTATAGTTGCAGGGGAGTCCTACAATGAGCAGTTCTTC
TRBV19	.	.	TRBJ1-3	CASSHGRAGNTIYF	TGTGCCAGTAGTCACGGGAGGGCTGGAAACACCATATATTTT
TRBV11-2	.	.	TRBJ1-3	CASSLGLGNTIYF	TGTGCCAGCAGCTTGGGCCTAGGAAACACCATATATTTT
TRBV12-3/TRBV12-4	.	.	TRBJ2-3	CASSLSGDTQYF	TGTGCCAGCAGTTTGTCAGGAGATACGCAGTATTTT
TRBV7-6	.	.	TRBJ1-5	CASSLAQGPQHF	TGTGCCAGCAGCTTAGCCCAGGGGCCCCAGCATTTT
TRBV10-3	TRBD2	once	TRBJ2-3	CAISYSTSGGPDTQYF	TGTGCCATCAGTTATTCGACTAGCGGGGGGCCAGATACGCAGTATTTT
TRBV18	TRBD1	.	TRBJ1-6	CASSPISTQGASNSPLHF	TGTGCCAGCTCCCCTATATCTACACAGGGGGCTAGTAATTCACCCCTCCACTTT
TRBV11-2	TRBD1	.	TRBJ2-3	CASSLDRGDTDTQYF	TGTGCCAGCAGCTTGGACAGGGGCGACACAGATACGCAGTATTTT
TRBV3-1/TRBV3-2	TRBD2	.	TRBJ2-1	CASSQRTGGSYNEQFF	TGTGCCAGCAGCCAAAGGACGGGGGGCTCCTACAATGAGCAGTTCTTC
TRBV28	TRBD1	.	TRBJ2-7	CASSVYRGSTYEQYF	TGTGCCAGCAGTGTCTACAGGGGGAGTACCTACGAGCAGTACTTC
TRBV3-1/TRBV3-2	.	.	TRBJ2-1	CASSQVGTSRGNEQFF	TGTGCCAGCAGCCAAGTAGGAACTAGCCGGGGGAATGAGCAGTTCTTC
TRBV3-1/TRBV3-2	.	.	TRBJ2-1	CASSLLGEQFF	TGTGCCAGCAGCCTCCTCGGTGAGCAGTTCTTC
TRBV21-1	.	.	TRBJ1-1	CASSTFTGETFF	TGTGCCAGCAGCACCTTTACAGGGGAAACTTTCTTT
TRBV21-1	.	.	TRBJ2-3	CASSLQGGSSTDTQYF	TGTGCCAGCAGCCTACAGGGGGGTTCTAGCACAGATACGCAGTATTTT
TRBV6-6	.	once	TRBJ2-1	CASSFQTSAEQFF	TGTGCCAGCAGTTTCCAGACTAGTGCTGAGCAGTTCTTC
TRBV2	.	.	TRBJ1-6	CASSVSGGDSPLHF	TGTGCCAGCAGTGTTTCGGGGGGTGATTCACCCCTCCACTTT
TRBV7-3	.	.	TRBJ1-1	CASSLGLTENTEAFF	TGTGCCAGCAGCTTAGGCCTTACAGAGAACACTGAAGCTTTCTTT
TRBV30	TRBD1	.	TRBJ1-2	CAWDPLDRVFNGYTF	TGTGCCTGGGACCCCCTGGACAGGGTGTTCAATGGCTACACCTTC
TRBV6-5	.	.	TRBJ2-1	CASSPGGLGYNEQFF	TGTGCCAGCAGTCCAGGGGGACTAGGGTACAATGAGCAGTTCTTC
TRBV5-1	.	.	TRBJ1-2	CASSPTLNQVSYGYTF	TGCGCCAGCAGCCCCACCCTAAACCAGGTCAGCTATGGCTACACCTTC
TRBV20-1	.	.	TRBJ1-2	CSAMGDGYTF	TGCAGTGCTATGGGAGACGGCTACACCTTC
TRBV29-1	TRBD1	.	TRBJ1-4	CSVDGDSNEKLFF	TGCAGCGTTGACGGGGACAGTAATGAAAAACTGTTTTTT
TRBV29-1	.	once	TRBJ2-1	CSVAQYNEQFF	TGCAGCGTAGCACAGTACAATGAGCAGTTCTTC
TRBV29-1	.	.	TRBJ1-2	CSFSLAGMRGYTF	TGCAGCTTTTCGCTCGCAGGGATGCGCGGCTACACCTTC
TRBV3-1/TRBV3-2	TRBD2	.	TRBJ2-1	CASSQDREVNEQFF	TGTGCCAGCAGCCAAGATCGGGAGGTCAATGAGCAGTTCTTC
TRBV6-5	.	few	TRBJ1-1	CASTKGRGNTEAFF	TGTGCCAGCACTAAGGGAAGGGGGAACACTGAAGCTTTCTTT
TRBV3-1/TRBV3-2	TRBD2	.	TRBJ2-4	CASSQHGTSGGAKNIQYF	TGTGCCAGCAGCCAACATGGGACTAGCGGGGGGGCCAAAAACATTCAGTACTTC
TRBV3-1/TRBV3-2	TRBD2	.	TRBJ2-3	CASSRPSAGADTQYF	TGTGCCAGCAGTCGGCCCTCAGCGGGAGCAGATACGCAGTATTTT
TRBV9	TRBD2	.	TRBJ2-1	CASSATSGPSRDEQFF	TGTGCCAGCAGCGCGACTAGCGGGCCATCCCGGGATGAGCAGTTCTTC
TRBV12-3/TRBV12-4	.	few	TRBJ2-2	CASRASGELFF	TGTGCCAGCAGGGCATCCGGGGAGCTGTTTTTT
TRBV25-1	.	.	TRBJ1-6	CASSESTGGISPLHF	TGTGCCAGCAGTGAATCGACGGGAGGTATTTCACCCCTCCACTTT
TRBV4-2	.	.	TRBJ2-1	CASSLVGEGGDYNEQFF	TGTGCCAGCAGCCTGGTCGGTGAGGGAGGTGACTACAATGAGCAGTTCTTC
TRBV6-5	.	.	TRBJ1-4	CASSRSQGNEKLFF	TGTGCCAGCAGCAGGTCTCAGGGGAATGAAAAACTGTTTTTT
TRBV9	TRBD2	.	TRBJ2-5	CASSPWVAGGPGETQYF	TGTGCCAGCAGCCCTTGGGTAGCGGGAGGGCCCGGGGAGACCCAGTACTTC
TRBV9	.	.	TRBJ2-2	CASSVVGWTGELFF	TGTGCCAGCAGCGTAGTCGGTTGGACCGGGGAGCTGTTTTTT
TRBV5-6	.	.	TRBJ2-7	CASSSLGAPFYEQYF	TGTGCCAGCAGCTCCCTGGGGGCACCCTTTTACGAGCAGTACTTC
TRBV5-4	TRBD1	.	TRBJ2-5	CASSFPPGQGAKFQETQYF	TGTGCCAGCAGCTTCCCCCCGGGACAGGGGGCTAAATTTCAAGAGACCCAGTACTTC
TRBV11-3	TRBD2	.	TRBJ2-2	CASSLDRWSERGSNTGELFF	TGTGCCAGCAGCTTAGATCGTTGGTCGGAGCGGGGATCGAACACCGGGGAGCTGTTTTTT